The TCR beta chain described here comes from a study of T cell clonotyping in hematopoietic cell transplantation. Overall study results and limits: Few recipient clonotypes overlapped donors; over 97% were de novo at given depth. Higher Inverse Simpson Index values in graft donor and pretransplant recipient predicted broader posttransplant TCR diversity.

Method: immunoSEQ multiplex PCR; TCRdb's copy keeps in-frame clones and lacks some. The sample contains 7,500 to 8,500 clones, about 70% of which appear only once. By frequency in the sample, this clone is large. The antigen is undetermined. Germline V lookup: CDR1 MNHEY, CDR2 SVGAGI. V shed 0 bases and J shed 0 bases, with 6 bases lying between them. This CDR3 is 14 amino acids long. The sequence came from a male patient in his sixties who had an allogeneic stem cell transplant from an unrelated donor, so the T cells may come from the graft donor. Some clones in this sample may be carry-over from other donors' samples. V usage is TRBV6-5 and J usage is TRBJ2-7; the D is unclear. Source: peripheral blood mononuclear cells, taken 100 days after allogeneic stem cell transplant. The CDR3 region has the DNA TGTGCCAGCAGTTACTCGCCAGGCTCCTACGAGCAGTACTTC. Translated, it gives CASSYSPGSYEQYF.